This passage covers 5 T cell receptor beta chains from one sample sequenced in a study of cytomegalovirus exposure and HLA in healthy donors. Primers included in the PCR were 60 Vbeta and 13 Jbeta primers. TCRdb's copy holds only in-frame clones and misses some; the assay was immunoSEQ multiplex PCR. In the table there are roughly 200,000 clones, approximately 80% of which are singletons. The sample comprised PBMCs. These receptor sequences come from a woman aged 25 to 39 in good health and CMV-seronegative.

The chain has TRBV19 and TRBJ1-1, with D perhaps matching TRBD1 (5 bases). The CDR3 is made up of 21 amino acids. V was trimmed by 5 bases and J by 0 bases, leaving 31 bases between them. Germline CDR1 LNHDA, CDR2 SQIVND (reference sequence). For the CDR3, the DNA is TGTGCCAGTAGTTTAAGGGCAGGGCGAATGACCTCTGGATCGCTGAACACTGAAGCTTTCTTT. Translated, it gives CASSLRAGRMTSGSLNTEAFF.

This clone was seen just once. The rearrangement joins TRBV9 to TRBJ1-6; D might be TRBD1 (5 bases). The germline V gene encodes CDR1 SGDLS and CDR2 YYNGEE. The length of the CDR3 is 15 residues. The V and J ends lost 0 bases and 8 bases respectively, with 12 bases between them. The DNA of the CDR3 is TGTGCCAGCAGCGTAGTCGGCAGGGAGGATTCACCCCTCCACTTT. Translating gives CASSVVGREDSPLHF.

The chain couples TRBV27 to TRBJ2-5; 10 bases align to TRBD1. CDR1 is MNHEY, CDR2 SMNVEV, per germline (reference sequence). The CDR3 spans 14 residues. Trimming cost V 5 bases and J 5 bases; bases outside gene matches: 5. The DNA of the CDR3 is TGTGCCAGCAGTCTGACAGGGGGCGGTGAGACCCAGTACTTC. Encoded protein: CASSLTGGGETQYF.

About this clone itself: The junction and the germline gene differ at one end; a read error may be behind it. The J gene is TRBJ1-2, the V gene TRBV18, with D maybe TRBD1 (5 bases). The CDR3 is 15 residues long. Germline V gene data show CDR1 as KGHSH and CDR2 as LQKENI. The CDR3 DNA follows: TGTGCCAGCTCACCGATGCAGGGTGTGAACTCTGGCTACACCTTC. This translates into CASSPMQGVNSGYTF.

DNA for the CDR3: TGTGCCAGCAGCCCGATGGACAGGGGGTCCTACGAGCAGTACTTC. Protein sequence: CASSPMDRGSYEQYF. This rearrangement joins TRBV28 to TRBJ2-7; the match to TRBD1 covers 10 bases. CDR1 and CDR2 from the germline V gene are MDHEN and SYDVKM. The CDR3 loop spans 15 amino acids. After removal of 6 bases from V and 1 base from J, the junction contained 6 bases not matched to a gene.